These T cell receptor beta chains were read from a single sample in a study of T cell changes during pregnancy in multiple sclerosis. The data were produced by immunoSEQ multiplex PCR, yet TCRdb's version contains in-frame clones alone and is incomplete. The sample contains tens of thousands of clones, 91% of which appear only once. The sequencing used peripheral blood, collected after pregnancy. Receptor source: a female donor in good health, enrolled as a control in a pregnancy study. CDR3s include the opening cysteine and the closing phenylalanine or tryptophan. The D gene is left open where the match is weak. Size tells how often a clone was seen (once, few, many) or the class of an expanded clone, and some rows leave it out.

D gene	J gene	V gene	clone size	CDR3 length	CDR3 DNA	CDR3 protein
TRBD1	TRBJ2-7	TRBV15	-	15	TGTGCCACCAGCAGAGATTGGGGACAGGGCTACGAGCAGTACTTC	CATSRDWGQGYEQYF
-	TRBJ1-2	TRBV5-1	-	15	TGCGCCAGCAGCCCACCCGGGGGGGCTGCAGAAGGCTACACCTTC	CASSPPGGAAEGYTF
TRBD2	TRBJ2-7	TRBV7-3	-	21	TGTGCCAGCAGCCTATGGGCTTTAGGTGCTAGCGGGGGTCCTATTTCCTACGAGCAGTACTTC	CASSLWALGASGGPISYEQYF
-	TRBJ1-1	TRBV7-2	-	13	TGTGCCAGCAGCTGGGACTCAAACACTGAAGCTTTCTTT	CASSWDSNTEAFF
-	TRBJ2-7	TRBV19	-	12	TGTGCCAGTGCGGACAGCCTATACGAGCAGTACTTC	CASADSLYEQYF
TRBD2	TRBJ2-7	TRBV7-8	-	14	TGTGCCAGCAGACGACTAGCGGGGGATTACGAGCAGTACTTC	CASRRLAGDYEQYF
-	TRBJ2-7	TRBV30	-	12	TGTGCCTGGAGTCAGGTAAACTACGAGCAGTACTTC	CAWSQVNYEQYF
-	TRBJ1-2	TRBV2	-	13	TGTGCCAGCAGTGTCCCCAAAAATTTGGGCTACACCTTC	CASSVPKNLGYTF
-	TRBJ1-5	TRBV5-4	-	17	TGTGCCAGCAGCCCAGGGGTTTCCGGGGGGGCGGATCAGCCCCAGCATTTT	CASSPGVSGGADQPQHF
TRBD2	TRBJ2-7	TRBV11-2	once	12	TGTGCCAGCAGCGGGGGAGGGTACGAGCAGTACTTC	CASSGGGYEQYF
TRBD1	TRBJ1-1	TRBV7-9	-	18	TGTGCCAGCAGCTCAAAGCTTGGGACAGGGGGCGGAATTGCTGAAGCTTTCTTT	CASSSKLGTGGGIAEAFF
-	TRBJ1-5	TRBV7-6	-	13	TGTGCCAGCAGCCAAGACGGGAATCAGCCCCAGCATTTT	CASSQDGNQPQHF
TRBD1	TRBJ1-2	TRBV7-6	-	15	TGTGCCAGCAGCGAATCCCCCGGACAGGGCTATGGCTACACCTTC	CASSESPGQGYGYTF
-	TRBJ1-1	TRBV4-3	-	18	TGCGCCAGCAGCCAAGAAGGTAGTATAGACATCTTGAACACTGAAGCTTTCTTT	CASSQEGSIDILNTEAFF
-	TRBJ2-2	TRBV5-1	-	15	TGCGCCAGCAGCTTGGGGGCAGATATCACCGGGGAGCTGTTTTTT	CASSLGADITGELFF
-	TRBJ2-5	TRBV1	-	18	TGCACCAGCAGCCAAGATGGTTCCCGGCTAGCGGGGCAAGAGACCCAGTACTTC	CTSSQDGSRLAGQETQYF
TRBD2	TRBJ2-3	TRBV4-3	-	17	TGCGCCAGCAGCCAAGATGGGAGCGGGGGTGGCACAGATACGCAGTATTTT	CASSQDGSGGGTDTQYF
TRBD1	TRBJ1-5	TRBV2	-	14	TGTGCCAGCAGTGGGGACAGCGTTAATCAGCCCCAGCATTTT	CASSGDSVNQPQHF
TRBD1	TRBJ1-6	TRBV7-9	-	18	TGTGCCAGCAGCCAAGGGACAGGCCAACGATTTAATAATTCACCCCTCCACTTT	CASSQGTGQRFNNSPLHF
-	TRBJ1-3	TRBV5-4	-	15	TGTGCCAGCAGCTTGGAAGGGAGCTCTGGAAACACCATATATTTT	CASSLEGSSGNTIYF
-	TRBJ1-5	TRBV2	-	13	TGTGCCACCCAGGCCCGGGGAGGACAGCCCCAGCATTTT	CATQARGGQPQHF
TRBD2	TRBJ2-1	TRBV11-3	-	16	TGTGCCAGCAGCTTAGGTGGGACTAGCGGGGGCAATGAGCAGTTCTTC	CASSLGGTSGGNEQFF
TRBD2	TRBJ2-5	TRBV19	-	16	TGTGCCAGTAGTAACGTACTAGCGGGGAGTCAGGAGACCCAGTACTTC	CASSNVLAGSQETQYF
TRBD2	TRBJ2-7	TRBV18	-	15	TGTGCCAGCTCACCGCCGGGGAGGGTTCCCTACGAGCAGTACTTC	CASSPPGRVPYEQYF
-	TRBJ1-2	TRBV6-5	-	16	TGTGCCAGCAGTTACTCGACCGGACACCCGACCTATGGCTACACCTTC	CASSYSTGHPTYGYTF
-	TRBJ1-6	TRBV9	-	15	TGTGCCAGCAGCGTAGGGGGGGACCCAAATTCACCCCTCCACTTT	CASSVGGDPNSPLHF
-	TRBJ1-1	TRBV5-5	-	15	TGTGCCAGCAGCTGGGGGCAGGGGCAGGGCACTGAAGCTTTCTTT	CASSWGQGQGTEAFF
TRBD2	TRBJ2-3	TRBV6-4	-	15	TGTGCCAGCAAGCTGCGCGGGGGGGGAGCCGATACGCAGTATTTT	CASKLRGGGADTQYF
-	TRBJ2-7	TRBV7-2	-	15	TGTGCCAGCAGCTTAGGTCTGGGGGCTCGCTACGAGCAGTACTTC	CASSLGLGARYEQYF
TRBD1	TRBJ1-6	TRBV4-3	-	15	TGCGCCAGCAGCCAAGATACAGGGGCAAATTCACCCCTCCACTTT	CASSQDTGANSPLHF
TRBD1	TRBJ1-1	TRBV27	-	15	TGTGCCAGCAGTCCCCGACAGGGAGCAGCGACTGAAGCTTTCTTT	CASSPRQGAATEAFF
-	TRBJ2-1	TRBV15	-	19	TGTGCCACCAGCAGAGATCCTGGACGTTCGGGGTTTTACGTCAATGAGCAGTTCTTC	CATSRDPGRSGFYVNEQFF
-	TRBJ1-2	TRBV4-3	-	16	TGCGCCAGCAGCCAAGATCTGACAGCAGCTAACTATGGCTACACCTTC	CASSQDLTAANYGYTF
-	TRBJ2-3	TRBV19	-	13	TGTGCCAGTAGTCTACTAAACACAGATACGCAGTATTTT	CASSLLNTDTQYF
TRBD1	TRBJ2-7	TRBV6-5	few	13	TGTGCCAGCAGGAGGGACAGGGGCGGCGAGCAGTACTTC	CASRRDRGGEQYF
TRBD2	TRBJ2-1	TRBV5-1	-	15	TGCGCCAGCAGCTTAGCGGGGGCATCCTACAATGAGCAGTTCTTC	CASSLAGASYNEQFF
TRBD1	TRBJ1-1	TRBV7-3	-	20	TGTGCCAGCAGCTTAAAGATGGTCAGGGGGCACCTAAGAATGTACACTGAAGCTTTCTTT	CASSLKMVRGHLRMYTEAFF
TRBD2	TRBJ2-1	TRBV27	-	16	TGTGCCAGCAGTTTACCGACTAGCGGGGGGGACAATGAGCAGTTCTTC	CASSLPTSGGDNEQFF
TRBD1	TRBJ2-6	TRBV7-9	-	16	TGTGCCAGCAGCTCGGGACAGAGCTCTGGGGCCAACGTCCTGACTTTC	CASSSGQSSGANVLTF
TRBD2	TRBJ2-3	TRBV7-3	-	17	TGTGCCAGCAGCTTAACGTCTAGCGGGGGGGCGAGAGATACGCAGTATTTT	CASSLTSSGGARDTQYF
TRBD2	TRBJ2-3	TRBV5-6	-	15	TGTGCCAGCAGCTTGGTCTCGGGAGGGGGAAATACGCAGTATTTT	CASSLVSGGGNTQYF
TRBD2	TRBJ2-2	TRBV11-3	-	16	TGTGCCAGCAGCTTAGCGGGGGGGGACAACACCGGGGAGCTGTTTTTT	CASSLAGGDNTGELFF
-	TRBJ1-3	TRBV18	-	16	TGTGCCAGCTCACCATCAGGTCTCAACTCTGGAAACACCATATATTTT	CASSPSGLNSGNTIYF
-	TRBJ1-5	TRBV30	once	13	TGTGCCTGGAGTGTACAGGCGAATCAGCCCCAGCATTTT	CAWSVQANQPQHF
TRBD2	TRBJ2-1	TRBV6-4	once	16	TGTGCCAGCAGTGACTCCGGGACTAGCTCCTACAATGAGCAGTTCTTC	CASSDSGTSSYNEQFF
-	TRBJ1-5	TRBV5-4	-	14	TGTGCCAGCAGCTTGGCCAATAGCAATCAGCCCCAGCATTTT	CASSLANSNQPQHF
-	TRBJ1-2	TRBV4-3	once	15	TGCGCCAGCAGCCAAGAGAGGGGACAAGGATTGGGCTACACCTTC	CASSQERGQGLGYTF
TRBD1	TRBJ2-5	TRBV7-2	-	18	TGTGCCAGCAGCTTAGGGCCCACCGGGACAGGGGTTTCGAAGACCCAGTACTTC	CASSLGPTGTGVSKTQYF
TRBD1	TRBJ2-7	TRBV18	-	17	TGTGCCAGCTCATCTACGCATCACAGGGGGGAAACCTACGAGCAGTACTTC	CASSSTHHRGETYEQYF
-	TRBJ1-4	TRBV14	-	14	TGTGCCAGCAGGTCCTCAGGGTCTTACGAAAAACTGTTTTTT	CASRSSGSYEKLFF
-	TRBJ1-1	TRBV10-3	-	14	TGTGCCATCAGTGATTCCCACATGAACACTGAAGCTTTCTTT	CAISDSHMNTEAFF
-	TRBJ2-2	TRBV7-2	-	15	TGTGCCAGCAGCTCCCGAATAGCTGGCACCGGGGAGCTGTTTTTT	CASSSRIAGTGELFF